The 32 T cell receptor beta chains below were found in one sample sequenced in a study of cytotoxic CD8 clonotypes in ibrutinib-treated CLL. The repertoire was sequenced with immunoSEQ multiplex PCR; TCRdb's copy has only in-frame clones and lacks some. Altogether about 50,000 clones are present, roughly 53% being singletons, with the ten largest covering 32%. This sample comprised PBMCs, obtained after 12 months of ibrutinib treatment. Receptor source: a human donor with chronic lymphocytic leukemia.

The V call is TRBV14, the J call TRBJ2-7; 8 bases line up with TRBD1. Germline V CDR1 and CDR2: SGHDN, FVKESK. The CDR3 is 18 amino acids. J was trimmed by 8 bases and V by 4 bases; bases with no gene match: 22. CDR3 sequence reads: CASSLGQGLAEGIRKQYF. DNA of the CDR3: TGTGCCAGCAGCCTCGGACAGGGATTGGCGGAAGGAATTAGGAAGCAGTACTTC.

The rearrangement links TRBV27 to TRBJ1-5, with D possibly being TRBD1 (5 bases). The CDR3 extends over 20 amino acids. V was trimmed by 7 bases and J by 2 bases, leaving 30 bases between them. Germline V gives CDR1 MNHEY, CDR2 SMNVEV (reference sequence). The CDR3 is CASKLFFLPHRAQGNQPQHF. The CDR3 region has the DNA TGTGCCAGCAAATTGTTTTTCTTGCCACACCGGGCACAGGGCAATCAGCCCCAGCATTTT.

The J gene is TRBJ2-1, the V gene TRBV29-1; 9 bases agree with TRBD2. CDR1 and CDR2 (germline): SQVTM, ANQGSEA. Trimming at V came to 7 bases and at J to 2 bases, leaving 3 bases not matched to a gene. CDR3 size: 13 residues. CDR3 in amino acids: CSATSGTYNEQFF. CDR3 DNA: TGCAGCGCGACTAGCGGAACCTACAATGAGCAGTTCTTC.

The rearrangement uses TRBV2 and TRBJ2-2; tentative D call: TRBD1 (7 bases). Germline assignment: CDR1 SNHLY and CDR2 FYNNEI. This CDR3 has 13 residues. V was clipped by 7 bases and J by 6 bases, with 12 bases between them. CDR3 region: CASIDREAGELFF. The CDR3 nucleotides read TGTGCCAGCATTGACAGGGAGGCCGGGGAGCTGTTTTTT.

This chain links TRBV6-9 with TRBJ1-4, with 7 bases lining up with TRBD1. This CDR3 comprises 12 residues. CDR1 and CDR2 from the germline V gene are MNHGY and SVAAGI. V trimming: 11 bases; J trimming: 6 bases; junction bases outside the gene matches: 6. The CDR3 spells CAPRTGYEKLFF. DNA for the CDR3: TGTGCCCCCCGGACAGGATATGAAAAACTGTTTTTT.

The table lists this clone with a few counts. The chain links TRBV5-1 to TRBJ2-1, with a weak D call TRBD1 (6 bases). CDR1 and CDR2 (germline): SGHRS, YFSETQ. CDR3 length: 15 amino acids. Trimming removed 3 bases from V and 2 bases from J, with 12 bases in between. The CDR3 loop reads CASSYTRTAYNEQFF. For the CDR3, the DNA is TGCGCCAGCAGCTACACTCGGACAGCCTACAATGAGCAGTTCTTC.

The chain is built from TRBV10-2 and TRBJ2-7; D not resolved. Germline V CDR1 and CDR2: WSHSY, SAAADI. The CDR3 spans 12 residues. V lost 3 bases, J lost 2 bases, and 5 bases lay in between. The CDR3 DNA reads as TGCGCCAGCAGTGATCAGGCCTACGAGCAGTACTTC. Translating it yields CASSDQAYEQYF.

This clone was observed a few times. The rearrangement links TRBV7-2 to TRBJ2-7, with 8 bases matching TRBD1. CDR1 is SGHTA, CDR2 FQGNSA, per germline. This CDR3 has 14 residues. V lost 5 bases, J lost 2 bases, and 5 bases stayed unmatched. CDR3 nucleotides: TGTGCCAGCAGCGGAGAGACAGGGGCCTACGAGCAGTACTTC. Protein: CASSGETGAYEQYF.

V is TRBV19 and J is TRBJ2-5; 7 bases are shared with TRBD2. After removal of 4 bases from V and 2 bases from J, the junction contained 4 bases not matched to a gene. Germline values: CDR1 LNHDA, CDR2 SQIVND (reference sequence). This CDR3 spans 14 amino acids. CDR3 sequence (DNA): TGTGCCAGTAGTACCCCGGGGGGTCAAGAGACCCAGTACTTC. It yields the protein CASSTPGGQETQYF.

In the case of this clone: One end of the junction fails to match germline, which may point to a read error. The rearrangement links TRBV28 to TRBJ1-4, with TRBD1 as a possible D gene (6 bases). Per the germline V gene, CDR1 is MDHEN and CDR2 is SYDVKM. CDR3 size: 15 residues. The DNA of the CDR3 is TGTGCCAACAGTTTATCGGCCAGGGGTAATGAAAAACTGTTTTTT. As protein: CANSLSARGNEKLFF.

The CDR3 loop reads CASSLASGRGYGYGYTF. The CDR3 nucleotides read TGTGCCAGCAGCTTAGCCTCGGGACGGGGATATGGCTATGGCTACACCTTC. The genes are TRBV7-2 and TRBJ1-2; TRBD1 is a possible D gene (5 bases). Germline CDR1 reads SGHTA; CDR2 reads FQGNSA. Trimming stripped 0 bases from V and 4 bases from J, with 18 bases between. The CDR3 consists of 17 residues.

The J gene is TRBJ2-2, the V gene TRBV5-1; 8 bases align to TRBD2. The CDR3 is 16 residues long. Trimming removed 7 bases from V and 1 base from J; junction bases left unmatched: 9. The germline V gene encodes CDR1 SGHRS and CDR2 YFSETQ. CDR3 loop: CASGGLGLENTGELFF. CDR3 nucleotide sequence: TGCGCCAGCGGGGGACTGGGACTAGAGAACACCGGGGAGCTGTTTTTT.

This clone was detected only a few times. V is TRBV9 and J is TRBJ2-7; TRBD2 is a possible D gene (5 bases). This CDR3 is built from 15 residues. V was shortened by 0 bases and J by 0 bases, with 10 bases between the two germline ends. Germline V gene lookup returns CDR1 SGDLS and CDR2 YYNGEE. As DNA, the CDR3 is TGTGCCAGCAGCGTAGGCGGGTCCTCCTCCTACGAGCAGTACTTC. Translated, it gives CASSVGGSSSYEQYF. Looking up the rest from reference TRBV9 and TRBJ2-7 gives the full variable domain: DSGVTQTPKHLITATGQRVTLRCSPRSGDLSVYWYQQSLDQGLQFLIQYYNGEERAKGNILERFSAQQFPDLHSELNLSSLELGDSALYFCASSVGGSSSYEQYFGPGTRLTVT.

V gene TRBV5-1 combines with J gene TRBJ1-2; the match to TRBD1 covers 11 bases. This CDR3 has 15 residues. Germline V gene lookup returns CDR1 SGHRS and CDR2 YFSETQ. V trimming: 4 bases; J trimming: 5 bases; junction bases outside the gene matches: 7. CDR3 nucleotides: TGCGCCAGCAGCCACCCGGGACAGGGGGGGTATGGCTACACCTTC. Translated, it gives CASSHPGQGGYGYTF.

V gene TRBV27 combines with J gene TRBJ2-2; D unresolved. The germline V gene has CDR1 MNHEY and CDR2 SMNVEV (reference sequence). V shed 3 bases and J shed 6 bases, with 11 bases lying between them. The CDR3 is 14 amino acids. The chain's CDR3 is CASSFGVGAGELFF. As DNA, the CDR3 is TGTGCCAGCAGTTTTGGAGTCGGCGCCGGGGAGCTGTTTTTT.

This chain joins TRBV27 and TRBJ1-1, with D possibly matching TRBD1 (5 bases). The CDR3 loop spans 15 amino acids. The ends were cut back, 8 bases at V and 1 base at J, with 17 bases in the middle. Per germline, CDR1 MNHEY and CDR2 SMNVEV (reference sequence). The CDR3 reads CASHEVQVKNTEAFF. In DNA, the CDR3 is TGTGCCAGCCATGAAGTACAGGTTAAGAACACTGAAGCTTTCTTT.

This rearrangement joins TRBV7-9 to TRBJ2-1; D gene uncertain. The length of the CDR3 is 12 residues. CDR1 and CDR2 (germline): SEHNR, FQNEAQ (reference sequence). Trimming stripped 7 bases from V and 10 bases from J, with 14 bases between. The CDR3 DNA reads as TGTGCCAGCATGGGCTCAGATGGAGAGCAGTTCTTC. It is translated as CASMGSDGEQFF.

The chain carries TRBV7-3 and TRBJ2-1; D is perhaps TRBD2 (6 bases). CDR3 size: 15 residues. Trimming removed 2 bases at V and 6 bases at J, with 14 bases between. Looked up from germline, CDR1 is SGHTA and CDR2 is FQGTGA. CDR3 bases: TGTGCCAGCAGCTTATCAACTAGCTATAGCAATGAGCAGTTCTTC. Protein product: CASSLSTSYSNEQFF.

The CDR3 nucleotides are TGCGCCAGCAGGGACAGGGAGAACGGGGAGCTGTTTTTT. Translation gives CASRDRENGELFF. V usage is TRBV10-1 and J usage is TRBJ2-2; TRBD1 aligns across 8 bases. The germline CDR1 and CDR2 sequences are WNHNN and SYGVQD (reference sequence). The CDR3 runs 13 residues. With 6 bases clipped from V and 7 bases from J, the junction kept 4 bases outside the gene matches.

This clone has a handful of counts. The rearrangement joins TRBV28 to TRBJ2-7; 10 bases are a match to TRBD1. J lost 6 bases, V lost 7 bases, and 12 bases had no gene match. Germline CDR1 is MDHEN and CDR2 is SYDVKM. The CDR3 is 15 amino acids. The CDR3 sequence is CASTLRRTGGSEQYF. The CDR3 DNA is TGTGCCAGCACCTTAAGGCGGACAGGGGGTTCCGAGCAGTACTTC.

This clone has just one count. The genes are TRBV5-1 and TRBJ1-1, with 11 bases identical to TRBD1. CDR3 length: 16 amino acids. Germline V gives CDR1 SGHRS, CDR2 YFSETQ. Trimming cost V 3 bases and J 7 bases; bases outside gene matches: 11. The CDR3 DNA reads as TGCGCCAGCAGCTACCGGACAGGGGGCGATATAAATGAAGCTTTCTTT. Its translation: CASSYRTGGDINEAFF.

The chain carries TRBV14 and TRBJ1-4; 9 bases are shared with TRBD1. Trimming at V came to 2 bases and at J to 8 bases, leaving 12 bases not matched to a gene. Per the germline V gene, CDR1 is SGHDN and CDR2 is FVKESK. This CDR3 spans 17 amino acids. As DNA, the CDR3 is TGTGCCAGCAGCCAAATCACCGGGACAGGGCCTCCCGAAAAACTGTTTTTT. Protein product: CASSQITGTGPPEKLFF.

The V call is TRBV4-2, the J call TRBJ2-3; D gene ambiguous. This CDR3 contains 12 residues. V shed 0 bases and J shed 6 bases, with 4 bases lying between them. CDR1 and CDR2 from the germline V gene are LGHNA and YNFKEQ. CDR3 loop: CASSQEGDTQYF. CDR3 coding DNA: TGTGCCAGCAGCCAAGAGGGGGATACGCAGTATTTT.

The chain couples TRBV5-4 to TRBJ1-2, with TRBD1 identical over 11 bases. This CDR3 is 14 amino acids long. Germline values: CDR1 SGHNT, CDR2 YYREEE (reference sequence). Trimming took 4 bases from V and 2 from J; bases not matched to a gene: 1. The CDR3 loop reads CASSGDRGNYGYTF. Here the CDR3 DNA reads TGTGCCAGCAGCGGGGACAGGGGGAACTATGGCTACACCTTC.

This chain links TRBV6-6 with TRBJ2-1; 10 bases agree with TRBD1. The CDR3 is 15 residues long. With 6 bases clipped from V and 5 bases from J, the junction kept 7 bases outside the gene matches. Germline CDR1 is MNHNY and CDR2 is SVGAGI (reference sequence). The CDR3 loop reads CASSSLGQGNNEQFF. The CDR3 DNA follows: TGTGCCAGCAGCTCCCTGGGACAGGGGAACAATGAGCAGTTCTTC.

This clone was detected only a few times. The chain recombines TRBV6-5 with TRBJ1-5; D is undetermined. This CDR3 is 13 amino acids long. V lost 2 bases to trimming and J lost 5 bases, with 7 bases between them. Per the germline V gene, CDR1 is MNHEY and CDR2 is SVGAGI. CDR3 DNA: TGTGCCAGCAGTTACCTTAAAGATCAGCCCCAGCATTTT. Protein sequence: CASSYLKDQPQHF.

The chain uses TRBV6-6 and TRBJ2-3; tentatively, D is TRBD1 (5 bases). Germline CDR1 is MNHNY and CDR2 is SVGAGI (reference sequence). Trimming took 7 bases from V and 2 from J, leaving 16 bases between them. The CDR3 runs to 15 residues. The CDR3 region is CASTHGADNTDTQYF. The DNA for the CDR3 is TGTGCCAGCACCCATGGGGCGGACAACACAGATACGCAGTATTTT.

The table lists this clone with a few counts. V usage is TRBV30 and J usage is TRBJ2-2; 16 nucleotides align to TRBD2. V gave up 0 bases and J gave up 8 bases; unmatched junction bases: 6. The CDR3 runs 17 residues. Germline CDR1 is GTSNPN and CDR2 is SVGIG (reference sequence). The DNA of the CDR3 is TGTGCCTGGAGTGTCTTGGGACTAGCGGGAGGGCCTGGGGAGCTGTTTTTT. It codes for CAWSVLGLAGGPGELFF.

The chain has TRBV5-1 and TRBJ2-1; 12 positions agree with TRBD2. From germline, CDR1 is SGHRS and CDR2 YFSETQ. V was clipped by 7 bases and J by 5 bases; unmatched bases: 4. There are 14 residues in the CDR3. This chain's CDR3 is CASGGLAGNNEQFF. The CDR3 DNA sequence: TGCGCCAGCGGCGGACTAGCGGGAAACAATGAGCAGTTCTTC.

The rearrangement joins TRBV2 to TRBJ2-5; D gene unclear. V lost 6 bases and J lost 2, with 4 bases in between. The CDR3 covers 11 residues. Germline CDR1 is SNHLY and CDR2 is FYNNEI. The CDR3 loop reads CASRQQETQYF. The CDR3 region has the DNA TGTGCCAGCAGACAGCAAGAGACCCAGTACTTC.

The genes are TRBV30 and TRBJ2-2; D unclear. Germline CDR1 reads GTSNPN; CDR2 reads SVGIG (reference sequence). V was shortened by 5 bases and J by 7 bases, with 5 bases between the two germline ends. The CDR3 consists of 10 residues. CDR3 nucleotide sequence: TGTGCCTGGTATGGCGGGGAGCTGTTTTTT. This translates into CAWYGGELFF.

The V call is TRBV7-3, the J call TRBJ2-5; a possible D gene is TRBD2 (5 bases). The CDR3 sequence is 13 residues long. Germline CDR1 SGHTA, CDR2 FQGTGA. V dropped 5 bases and J dropped 5 bases, with 12 bases sitting between them. The CDR3 nucleotides are TGTGCCAGCAGCGAGGGTGTAAAGGAGACCCAGTACTTC. Translation: CASSEGVKETQYF.